This TCR beta chain was sequenced during a study of T cells in localized non-small cell lung cancer. General study points: Heterogeneity within the tumor remains possible, as just one region underwent sequencing. Adjacent uninvolved lung had the highest clonality, suggesting focused antigen responses.

About this clone: Its antigen is still unknown.

TCRdb keeps only in-frame clones here, not all; method: immunoSEQ multiplex PCR. The sample lists roughly 33,000 clones, 85% to 90% occurring once. This sample comprised peripheral blood, obtained before any cancer treatment. This receptor was taken from a man between 40 and 70 years old with stage I lung adenocarcinoma.

Here the CDR3 DNA reads TGTGCCAGCAGCTTTCGGATCCTTCAAGGGGCATATGGCTACACCTTC. Amino acid sequence: CASSFRILQGAYGYTF. The V gene is TRBV5-5, the J gene TRBJ1-2, with TRBD1 as a possible D gene (5 bases). CDR3 size: 16 residues. Deletions cut 2 bases from V and 5 bases from J, with 19 bases between. Germline loops: CDR1 SGHKS, CDR2 YYEKEE (reference sequence).